A single sample gave rise to the 17 T cell receptor beta chains below, sequenced in a study of molecular identifiers for immune sequencing clone quantification. TCRdb re-derived calls from the PCR reads in MiXCR, one entry per CDR3 protein. The repertoire holds 490,000 or so distinct CDR3 sequences, roughly 24% seen once, with around 0.8% in the top ten. Source material: naive CD8+ T cells from blood, with Jurkat cell RNA spiked in. Stated subset: FACS-sorted CD8+CD4-CCR7+CD45RA+ naive T cells. These receptors were collected from a human donor in good health. Some libraries in this study had Jurkat cell RNA spiked in.

This clonotype was observed at least ten times. V and J are TRBV7-6 and TRBJ2-3; either TRBD1 or TRBD2 may fit D (5 bases each). Trimming cost V 5 bases and J 1 base, with 10 bases left between them. The germline CDR1 and CDR2 sequences are SGHVS and FNYEAQ. The CDR3 runs to 14 residues. The CDR3 region has the DNA TGTGCCAGCAGCCCCCGGGACGGCACAGATACGCAGTATTTT. Encoded protein: CASSPRDGTDTQYF.

Note on this clonotype: A much bigger clone sits one base away, suggesting this may be a read error. The V and J genes are TRBV9 and TRBJ2-2; 7 bases fit TRBD2. CDR3 length equals 16 residues. Germline V CDR1 and CDR2: SGDLS, YYNGEE. In nucleotides, the CDR3 is TGTGCCAGCAGCCCTAGGACTAGGGCCCTCCCCGGGGAGCTGTGTTTT. As protein: CASSPRTRALPGELCF.

This clonotype was seen a handful of times. The chain links TRBV12-3 or TRBV12-4 to TRBJ1-1; the D is unclear. This CDR3 spans 14 amino acids. V lost 4 bases to trimming and J lost 3 bases, with 12 bases between them. The CDR3 loop reads CASSSLSRDTEAFF. The DNA of the CDR3 is TGTGCCAGCAGTTCCCTCTCCCGGGACACTGAAGCTTTCTTT.

The CDR3 reads CASSSGGRPSYEQYF. CDR3 coding DNA: TGTGCCAGCAGCTCAGGCGGGAGGCCGTCCTACGAGCAGTACTTC. The chain links TRBV7-9 to TRBJ2-7; 8 bases align to TRBD2. The CDR3 covers 15 residues. Germline trimming cut 4 bases from V and 1 base from J; bases unmatched to any gene: 6. Per the germline V gene, CDR1 is SEHNR and CDR2 is FQNEAQ (reference sequence).

This clonotype was detected a few times. The chain links TRBV29-1 to TRBJ2-7; 11 positions match TRBD1. V lost 6 bases, J lost 3 bases, and 13 bases stayed unmatched. CDR3 length equals 16 residues. The V gene's germline CDR1 is SQVTM and CDR2 ANQGSEA. CDR3 amino acids: CSVESEGQGAIYEQYF. The CDR3 nucleotides read TGCAGCGTAGAATCTGAAGGACAGGGGGCCATCTACGAGCAGTACTTC.

This clonotype was counted ten times or more. The V call is TRBV10-2, the J call TRBJ1-5; D is undetermined. Per germline, CDR1 WSHSY and CDR2 SAAADI. This CDR3 is 14 amino acids long. V was shortened by 2 bases and J by 3 bases, with 8 bases between the two germline ends. In DNA form, the CDR3 reads TGCGCCAGCAGTGAGACTTCCTCCAATCAGCCCCAGCATTTT. It yields the protein CASSETSSNQPQHF.

Many counts were recorded for this clonotype. One end of the junction is discordant with germline, which a read error may explain. DNA of the CDR3: TGTGCCAGCAGCTTAGTAGGGGGCCCCTACAATGAGCAGTTCTTC. Translation: CASSLVGGPYNEQFF. The rearrangement joins TRBV5-1 to TRBJ2-1; 7 bases match TRBD1. The CDR3 extends over 15 amino acids. Germline V gene sequence: CDR1 SGHRS, CDR2 YFSETQ.

The chain couples TRBV28 to TRBJ2-5; a weak D match, TRBD2 (5 bases). The V gene lost 5 bases and the J gene lost 5 bases, with 15 bases spanning the gap. The CDR3 covers 14 residues. Germline loops: CDR1 MDHEN, CDR2 SYDVKM. The CDR3 DNA sequence: TGTGCCAGCAGTCCAAACGACTATTGGGAGACCCAGTACTTC. Translated, it gives CASSPNDYWETQYF.

The chain recombines TRBV27 with TRBJ1-2; 7 positions agree with TRBD1. The CDR3 spans 14 residues. V shed 5 bases and J 2 bases; nucleotides not matched to a gene: 5. The germline gives CDR1 MNHEY, CDR2 SMNVEV (reference sequence). This chain's CDR3 is CASSPIGGNYGYTF. The CDR3 nucleotides read TGTGCCAGCAGTCCCATAGGGGGCAACTATGGCTACACCTTC.

The chain has TRBV7-9 and TRBJ1-3; D gene ambiguous. CDR1 and CDR2 (germline): SEHNR, FQNEAQ (reference sequence). The CDR3 consists of 17 residues. V was pared by 3 bases and J by 0 bases, with 15 bases between. The CDR3, as DNA: TGTGCCAGCAGCTTTTCCCAGCGGAGCCACTCTGGAAACACCATATATTTT. Translating gives CASSFSQRSHSGNTIYF.

The chain carries TRBV14 and TRBJ1-6; weak D call: TRBD1 (5 bases). V lost 0 bases to trimming and J lost 10 bases, with 19 bases between them. This CDR3 is 17 amino acids long. Germline V gene lookup returns CDR1 SGHDN and CDR2 FVKESK. The CDR3 DNA sequence: TGTGCCAGCAGCCAAGATTGGGGCATGAACCTGGAGTCACCCCTCCACTTT. Translation: CASSQDWGMNLESPLHF.

The CDR3 spells CASSPQVRGNQPQHF. The CDR3 region has the DNA TGTGCCAGCAGTCCACAGGTGAGGGGCAATCAGCCCCAGCATTTT. The V call is TRBV27, the J call TRBJ1-5; a weak D match, TRBD1 (5 bases). Germline V gene data show CDR1 as MNHEY and CDR2 as SMNVEV (reference sequence). The CDR3 runs 15 residues. The V end was cut by 5 bases, the J end by 2 bases, with 13 bases between.

With respect to this clonotype: This may stem from a read error, because a much larger clone lies one nucleotide away. V usage is TRBV5-3 and J usage is TRBJ2-5; 7 nucleotides match TRBD2. TRBV5-3 is known as an ORF, though its function is uncertain. The CDR3 is 15 amino acids. CDR3 bases: TGTGCCAGCAGCTTGGTTCCTTCTAGCGGAGAGACCCAGTACTTC. As protein: CASSLVPSSGETQYF.

In this sample, this clonotype turned up once. This is likely a read error, given that the CDR3 carries no conserved phenylalanine or tryptophan at its end. V usage is TRBV3-1 and J usage is TRBJ1-1; 10 nucleotides agree with TRBD1. The CDR3 consists of 16 residues. Germline CDR1 reads LGHDT; CDR2 reads YNNKEL (reference sequence). The trim removed 0 bases at V and 5 bases at J, leaving 6 bases unmatched. The CDR3 protein is CASSQEGGDRGTEAFY. CDR3 coding DNA: TGTGCCAGCAGCCAAGAGGGGGGGGACAGGGGAACTGAAGCTTTCTAT.

The sample holds a few counts of this clonotype. V and J are TRBV5-6 and TRBJ2-5; no reliable D call. CDR3 length equals 13 residues. Germline-derived CDR1 and CDR2 are SGHDT and YYEEEE. Trimming took off 0 bases at V and 1 base at J, with 4 bases between the two ends. CDR3 sequence reads: CASSLAFQETQYF. CDR3 DNA: TGTGCCAGCAGCTTGGCATTCCAAGAGACCCAGTACTTC. The whole variable domain, remainder taken from reference TRBV5-6 and TRBJ2-5, is DAGVTQSPTHLIKTRGQQVTLRCSPKSGHDTVSWYQQALGQGPQFIFQYYEEEERQRGNFPDRFSGHQFPNYSSELNVNALLLGDSALYLCASSLAFQETQYFGPGTRLLVL.

A single count supports this clonotype. A clone one base away is much larger, so this may be a read error. V and J are TRBV28 and TRBJ2-7; 7 bases match TRBD2. The CDR3 totals 15 residues. Germline V gives CDR1 MDHEN, CDR2 SYDVKM. Written as DNA, the CDR3 is TGTGCCAGCAGACCCGGCGGGAGTCCATCCTACGAGCGGTACTTC. This codes for CASRPGGSPSYERYF.

This clonotype was seen ten or more times. This rearrangement joins TRBV14 to TRBJ2-7; tentatively, D is TRBD1 (6 bases). CDR3 size: 16 residues. V gave up 4 bases and J gave up 5 bases, with 21 bases separating them. In germline, CDR1 is SGHDN, CDR2 FVKESK. Here the CDR3 DNA reads TGTGCCAGCAGCCCCTTTCAGGGGTACAGTTTGCACGAGCAGTACTTC. Translated, it gives CASSPFQGYSLHEQYF.